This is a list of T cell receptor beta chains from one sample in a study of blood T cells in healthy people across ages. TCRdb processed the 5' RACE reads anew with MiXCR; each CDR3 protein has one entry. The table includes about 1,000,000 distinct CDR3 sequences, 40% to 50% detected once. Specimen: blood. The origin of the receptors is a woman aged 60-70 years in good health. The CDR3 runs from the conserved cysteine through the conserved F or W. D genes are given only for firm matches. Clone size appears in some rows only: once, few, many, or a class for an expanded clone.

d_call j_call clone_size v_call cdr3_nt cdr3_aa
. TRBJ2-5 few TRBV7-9 TGTGCCAGCAGACCAGAAGGGGAGACCCAGTACTTC CASRPEGETQYF
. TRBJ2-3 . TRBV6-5 TGTGCCAGCAGTTCTGGGGACCCCACGACGAATACGCAGTATTTT CASSSGDPTTNTQYF
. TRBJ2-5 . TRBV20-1 TGCAGTGCTAGAGATCCGAAGACCTCCGGGACGGATTACCAAGAGACCCAGTACTTC CSARDPKTSGTDYQETQYF
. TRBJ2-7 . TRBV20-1 TGCAGTGCTATCCCGGCTACCTACGAGCAGTACTTC CSAIPATYEQYF
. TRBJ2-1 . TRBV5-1 TGCGCCAGCAGCTTGGCTGTAGGGGCCTCGCCATACAATGAGCAGTTCTTC CASSLAVGASPYNEQFF
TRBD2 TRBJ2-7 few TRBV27 TGTGCCAGCAGTTTGGGAGTTGGGGACTACTCCTACGAGCAGTACTTC CASSLGVGDYSYEQYF
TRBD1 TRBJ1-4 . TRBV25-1 TGTGCCAGCAGTGACAGGACAGGAGAAAAACTGTTTTTT CASSDRTGEKLFF
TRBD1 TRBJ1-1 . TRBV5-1 TGCGCCAGCAGCTTGCCACAACAGGGGAGAGCTTTCTTT CASSLPQQGRAFF
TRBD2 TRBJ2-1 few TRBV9 TGTGCCAGCAGCGAGGGGGGGACTAGTGTTTTTGAGCAGTTCTTC CASSEGGTSVFEQFF
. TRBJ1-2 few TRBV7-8 TGTGCCAGCAGCTTATCCTCAACACCGTCCTATAACTATGGCTACACCTTC CASSLSSTPSYNYGYTF
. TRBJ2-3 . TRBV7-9 TGTGCCAGCAGCGTTCGATCCCAAGTCGGCACAGATACGCAGTATTTT CASSVRSQVGTDTQYF
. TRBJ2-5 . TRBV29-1 TGCAGCTCCCGGGACGGCTCCGAGGAGTACTTC CSSRDGSEEYF
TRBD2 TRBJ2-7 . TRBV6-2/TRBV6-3 TGTGCCAGCGGTTTCGCGGGAGAGTCCCACGAGCAGTACTTC CASGFAGESHEQYF
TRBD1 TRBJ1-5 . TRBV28 TGTGCCAGCAGTTTATTTAGAGGGGGCGGTCAGCCCCAGCATTTT CASSLFRGGGQPQHF
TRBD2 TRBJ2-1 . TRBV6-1 TGTGCCAGCAGAGAATCGGGACTAGCAGCCTACAATGAGCAGTTCTTC CASRESGLAAYNEQFF
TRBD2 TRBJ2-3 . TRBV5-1 TGCGCCAGCAGCTTCGGACTAGCGGGAGGCCGATACACAGATACGCAGTATTTT CASSFGLAGGRYTDTQYF
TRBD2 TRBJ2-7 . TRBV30 TGTGCCTGGAGTAAGGGACTAGCGGGAGTCGACGAGCAGTACTTC CAWSKGLAGVDEQYF
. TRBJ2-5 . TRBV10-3 TGTGCCATCAATCAGGGGTCCCGAGAGACCCAGTACTTC CAINQGSRETQYF
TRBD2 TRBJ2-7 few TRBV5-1 TGCGCCAGCAGCCGAGCGGGAGAAAGGTACGAGCAGTACTTC CASSRAGERYEQYF
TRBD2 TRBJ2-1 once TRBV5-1 TGCGCCAGCAGCAGCCATTTACCCGGGACTAGCGGGATTCTTGAGCAGTTCTTC CASSSHLPGTSGILEQFF
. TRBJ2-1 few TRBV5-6 TGTGCCAGCAGTTATTGGGGCTATTCCAATGAGCAGTTCTTC CASSYWGYSNEQFF
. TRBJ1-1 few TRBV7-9 TGTGCCAGCAGTCGGGGGGCGAGGATGAACACTGAAGCTTTCTTT CASSRGARMNTEAFF
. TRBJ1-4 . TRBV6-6 TGTGCCAGCAGTTACGACACGGGACCTCATCAAAAACTGTTTTTT CASSYDTGPHQKLFF
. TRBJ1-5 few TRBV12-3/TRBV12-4 TGTGCCAGCAGTTTTTTGGATGGAATTAATCAGCCCCAGCATTTT CASSFLDGINQPQHF
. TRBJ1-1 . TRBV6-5 TGTGCCAGCAGTTACTACGGTGGGAACACTGAAGCTTTCTTT CASSYYGGNTEAFF
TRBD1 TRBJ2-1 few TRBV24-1 TGTGCCACCAGTGATGACCGGACAGGGAAGGGCAATGAGCAGTTCTTC CATSDDRTGKGNEQFF
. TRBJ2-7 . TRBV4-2 TGTGCCAGCAGCCAAGGTAGTAGCGGAGGAACCTACGAGCAGTACTTC CASSQGSSGGTYEQYF
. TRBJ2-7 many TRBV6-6 TGTGCCAGCAGCCCTCGTTCCTACGAGCAGTACTTC CASSPRSYEQYF
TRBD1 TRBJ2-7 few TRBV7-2 TGTGCCAGCAGCTTGGGACAGAGTCCCTACGAGCAGTACTTC CASSLGQSPYEQYF
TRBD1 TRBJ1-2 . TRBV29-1 TGCAGCGTTGGTAGGGGACAGGGGGCTAAGGCTGGCTACACCTTC CSVGRGQGAKAGYTF
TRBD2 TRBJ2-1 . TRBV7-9 TGTGCCAGCAGCCCTCCCAGTGCGGGAGCAGCCAATGAGCAGTTCTTC CASSPPSAGAANEQFF
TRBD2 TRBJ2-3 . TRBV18 TGTGCCAGCTCACCACTACCACGAGCGGGAGCTGGAGATACGCAGTATTTT CASSPLPRAGAGDTQYF
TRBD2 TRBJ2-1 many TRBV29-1 TGCCTCGTAGCGGGAGAAGGGGAGCAGTTCTTC CLVAGEGEQFF
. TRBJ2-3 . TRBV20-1 TGCAGTGCTAGTCAGGAGGGCCCAGATACGCAGTATTTT CSASQEGPDTQYF
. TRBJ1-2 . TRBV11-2 TGTGCCAGCAGCTTAGTCGGAGGGTTGGGCAGGAGCTATGGCTACACCTTC CASSLVGGLGRSYGYTF
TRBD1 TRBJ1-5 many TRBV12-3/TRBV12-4 TGTGCCAGCAGTTCCGGGACAGGGGGCAATCAGCCCCAGCATTTT CASSSGTGGNQPQHF
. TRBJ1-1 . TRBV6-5 TGTGCCAGCAGTTACTCAGTCGGGGTTCGGAACACTGAAGCTTTCTTT CASSYSVGVRNTEAFF